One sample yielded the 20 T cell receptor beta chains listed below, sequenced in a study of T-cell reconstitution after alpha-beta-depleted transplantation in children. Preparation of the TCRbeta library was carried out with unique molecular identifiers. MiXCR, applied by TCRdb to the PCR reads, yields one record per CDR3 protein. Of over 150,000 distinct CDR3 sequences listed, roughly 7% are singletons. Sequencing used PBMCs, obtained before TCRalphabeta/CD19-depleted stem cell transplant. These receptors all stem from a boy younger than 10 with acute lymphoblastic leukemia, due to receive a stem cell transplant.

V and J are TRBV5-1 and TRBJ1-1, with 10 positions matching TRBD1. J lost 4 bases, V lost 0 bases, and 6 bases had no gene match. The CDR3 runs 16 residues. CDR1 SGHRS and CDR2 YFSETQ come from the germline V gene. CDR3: CASSLGTDRGTTEAFF. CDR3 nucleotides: TGCGCCAGCAGCTTGGGGACGGACAGGGGGACCACTGAAGCTTTCTTT.

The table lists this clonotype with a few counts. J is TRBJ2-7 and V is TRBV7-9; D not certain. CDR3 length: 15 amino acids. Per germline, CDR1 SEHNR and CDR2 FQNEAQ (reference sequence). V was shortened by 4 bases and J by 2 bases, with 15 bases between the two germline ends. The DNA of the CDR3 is TGTGCCAGCAGCTCTCCCACCCTGACAACCTACGAGCAGTACTTC. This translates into CASSSPTLTTYEQYF.

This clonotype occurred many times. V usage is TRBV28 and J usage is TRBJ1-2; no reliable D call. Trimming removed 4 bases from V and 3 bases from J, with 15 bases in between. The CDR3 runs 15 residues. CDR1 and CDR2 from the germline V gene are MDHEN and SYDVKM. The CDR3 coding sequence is TGTGCCAGCAGTTCGCCCGCGAGCGGGGACTATGGCTACACCTTC. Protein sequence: CASSSPASGDYGYTF.

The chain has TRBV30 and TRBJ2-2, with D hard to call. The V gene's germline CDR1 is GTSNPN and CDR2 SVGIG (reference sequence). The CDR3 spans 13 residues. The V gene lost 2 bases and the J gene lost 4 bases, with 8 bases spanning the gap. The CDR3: CAWSSRSTGELFF. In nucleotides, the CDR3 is TGTGCCTGGAGTTCTAGATCCACCGGGGAGCTGTTTTTT.

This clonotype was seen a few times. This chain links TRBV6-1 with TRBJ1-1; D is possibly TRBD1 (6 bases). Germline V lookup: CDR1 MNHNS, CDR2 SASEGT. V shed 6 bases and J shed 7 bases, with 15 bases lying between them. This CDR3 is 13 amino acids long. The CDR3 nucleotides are TGTGCCAGCAGAACAAGGACAGCTTTTGAAGCTTTCTTT. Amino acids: CASRTRTAFEAFF.

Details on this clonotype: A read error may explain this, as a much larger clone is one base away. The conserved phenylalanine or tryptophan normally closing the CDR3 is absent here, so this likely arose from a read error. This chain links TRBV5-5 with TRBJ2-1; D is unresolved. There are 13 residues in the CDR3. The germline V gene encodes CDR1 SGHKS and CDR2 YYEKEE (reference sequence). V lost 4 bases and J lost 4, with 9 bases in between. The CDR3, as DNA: TGTGCCAGCAGCCCGGCCGGTTACAATGAGCAGTTCTAC. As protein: CASSPAGYNEQFY.

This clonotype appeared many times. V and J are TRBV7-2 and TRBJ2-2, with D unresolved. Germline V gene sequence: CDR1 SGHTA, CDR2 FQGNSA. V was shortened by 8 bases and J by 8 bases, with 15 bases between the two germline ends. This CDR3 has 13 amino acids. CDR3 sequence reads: CASSNSAWGELFF. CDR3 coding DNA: TGTGCCAGCTCCAATTCCGCCTGGGGGGAGCTGTTTTTT.

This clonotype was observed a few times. The CDR3, as DNA: TGCAGCGTTGTTCCCCCCTACGGCAGGAGATATGGCTACACCTTC. As protein: CSVVPPYGRRYGYTF. V gene TRBV29-1 combines with J gene TRBJ1-2; D is unclear. The V gene lost 4 bases and the J gene lost 5 bases, with 20 bases spanning the gap. This CDR3 comprises 15 residues. Germline V gene sequence: CDR1 SQVTM, CDR2 ANQGSEA.

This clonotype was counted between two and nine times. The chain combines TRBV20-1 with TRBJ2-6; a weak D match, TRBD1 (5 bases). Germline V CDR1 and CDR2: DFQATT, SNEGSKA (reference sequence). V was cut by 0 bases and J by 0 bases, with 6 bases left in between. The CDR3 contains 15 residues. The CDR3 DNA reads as TGCAGTGCTAGAGATACAGGCTCTGGGGCCAACGTCCTGACTTTC. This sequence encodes CSARDTGSGANVLTF.

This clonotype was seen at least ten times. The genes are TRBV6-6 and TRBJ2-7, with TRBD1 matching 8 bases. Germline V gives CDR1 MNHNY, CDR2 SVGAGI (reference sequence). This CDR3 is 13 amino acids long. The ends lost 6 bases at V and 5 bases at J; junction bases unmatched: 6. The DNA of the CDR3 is TGTGCCAGCAGAAAACCGGGACAGGACGAGCAGTACTTC. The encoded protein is CASRKPGQDEQYF.

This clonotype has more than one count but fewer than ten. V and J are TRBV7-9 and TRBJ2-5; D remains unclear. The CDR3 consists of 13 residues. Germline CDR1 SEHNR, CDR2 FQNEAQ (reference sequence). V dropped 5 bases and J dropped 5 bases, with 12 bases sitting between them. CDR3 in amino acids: CASSPTPLETQYF. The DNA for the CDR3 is TGTGCCAGCAGCCCGACTCCCCTGGAGACCCAGTACTTC.

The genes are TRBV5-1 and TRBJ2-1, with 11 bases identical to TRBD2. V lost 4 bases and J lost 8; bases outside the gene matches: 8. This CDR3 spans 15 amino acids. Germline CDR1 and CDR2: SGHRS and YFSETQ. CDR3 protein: CASSPTGLAAYEQFF. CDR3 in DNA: TGCGCCAGCAGCCCTACGGGACTAGCGGCCTATGAGCAGTTCTTC. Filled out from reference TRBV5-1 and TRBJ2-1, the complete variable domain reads KAGVTQTPRYLIKTRGQQVTLSCSPISGHRSVSWYQQTPGQGLQFLFEYFSETQRNKGNFPGRFSGRQFSNSRSEMNVSTLELGDSALYLCASSPTGLAAYEQFFGPGTRLTVL.

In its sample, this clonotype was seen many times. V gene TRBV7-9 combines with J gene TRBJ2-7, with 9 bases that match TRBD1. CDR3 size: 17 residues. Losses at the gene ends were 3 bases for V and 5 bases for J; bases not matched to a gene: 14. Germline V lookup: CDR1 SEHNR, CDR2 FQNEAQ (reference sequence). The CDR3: CASSFPQVGQGRDEQYF. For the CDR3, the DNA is TGTGCCAGCAGCTTCCCTCAGGTGGGACAGGGCCGTGACGAGCAGTACTTC.

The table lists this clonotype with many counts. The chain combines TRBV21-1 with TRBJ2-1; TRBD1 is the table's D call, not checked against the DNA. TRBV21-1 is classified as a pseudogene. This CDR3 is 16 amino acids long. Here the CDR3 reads CASSQRGRGRYNEQFF. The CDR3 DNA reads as TGTGCCAGCAGCCAAAGGGGGCGGGGGCGTTACAATGAGCAGTTCTTC.

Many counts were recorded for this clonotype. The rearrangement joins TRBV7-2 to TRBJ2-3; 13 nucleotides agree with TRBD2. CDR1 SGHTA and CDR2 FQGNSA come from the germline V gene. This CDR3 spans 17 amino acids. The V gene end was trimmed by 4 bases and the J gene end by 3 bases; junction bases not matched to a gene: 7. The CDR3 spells CASSSRTSGGFTDTQYF. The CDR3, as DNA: TGTGCCAGCAGCTCCCGGACTAGCGGGGGTTTTACAGATACGCAGTATTTT.

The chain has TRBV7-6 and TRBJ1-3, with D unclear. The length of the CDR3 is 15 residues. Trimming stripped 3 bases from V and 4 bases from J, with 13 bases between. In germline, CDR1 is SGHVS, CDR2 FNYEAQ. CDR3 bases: TGTGCCAGCAGCTTCTCTGTGGCGCCCGGAAACACCATATATTTT. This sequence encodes CASSFSVAPGNTIYF.

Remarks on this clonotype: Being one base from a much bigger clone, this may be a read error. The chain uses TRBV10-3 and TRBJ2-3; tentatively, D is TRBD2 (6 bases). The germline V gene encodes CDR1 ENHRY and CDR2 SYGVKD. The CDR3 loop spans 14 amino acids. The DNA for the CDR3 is TGTGCCACCCATCGCGGGGCTAGCACATATACGCAGTATTTT. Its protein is CATHRGASTYTQYF.

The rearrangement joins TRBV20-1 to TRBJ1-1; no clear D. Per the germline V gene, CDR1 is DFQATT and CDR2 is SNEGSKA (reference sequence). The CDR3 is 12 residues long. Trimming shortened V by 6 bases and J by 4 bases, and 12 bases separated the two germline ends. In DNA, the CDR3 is TGCAGTGCCTTTTATCTCCCCACTGAAGCTTTCTTT. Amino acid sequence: CSAFYLPTEAFF.

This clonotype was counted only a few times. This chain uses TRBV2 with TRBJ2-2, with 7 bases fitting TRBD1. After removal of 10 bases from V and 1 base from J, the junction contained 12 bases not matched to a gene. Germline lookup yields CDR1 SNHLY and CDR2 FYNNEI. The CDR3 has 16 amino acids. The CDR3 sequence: CAILIRRDRNTGELFF. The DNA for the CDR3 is TGTGCCATCCTCATCCGTCGGGACAGGAACACCGGGGAGCTGTTTTTT.

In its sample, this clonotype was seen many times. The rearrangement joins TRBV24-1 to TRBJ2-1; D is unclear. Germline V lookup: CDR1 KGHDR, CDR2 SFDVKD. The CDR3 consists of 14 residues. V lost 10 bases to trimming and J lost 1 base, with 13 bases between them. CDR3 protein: CATANPGSYNEQFF. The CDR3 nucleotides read TGTGCCACAGCAAACCCCGGATCCTACAATGAGCAGTTCTTC.